This TCR beta chain was captured by sequencing in a study of OX40 agonist ivuxolimab in advanced cancers. The study, taken as a whole, reports: More expanded clones were found, on average, in CD8+ than in CD4+ T cells.

Assay used: immunoSEQ multiplex PCR; TCRdb lists only in-frame clones, some missing. The sample lists tens of thousands of clones, 75% to 90% seen once, with nearly 35% in the top ten. As concerns this clone: The antigen remains unidentified.

The germline V and J ends were trimmed by 3 bases and 0 bases, with 2 bases remaining between them. This CDR3 has 12 amino acids. The germline CDR1 and CDR2 sequences are LGHNT and FRNRAP. The receptor was isolated from an adult with an advanced solid tumor such as melanoma, head and neck, liver or kidney cancer. The sample in question was CD4+ or CD8+ T cells sorted from blood, obtained in a trial of the OX40 agonist ivuxolimab. The chain joins TRBV12-5 to TRBJ2-5; no reliable D call. The CDR3 region has the DNA TGTGCTAGTGGTTTAGACCAAGAGACCCAGTACTTC. Its translation is CASGLDQETQYF.